These 12 T cell receptor beta chains came from one sample sequenced in a study of response to subunit inactivated influenza vaccine. Via MiXCR, TCRdb re-called the RT-PCR reads, giving one row per CDR3 protein. Of about 650,000 distinct CDR3 sequences in the sample, 14% were seen once. The sequenced sample was PBMCs from blood, obtained less than 15 days before vaccination. The receptors come from a man aged 50 to 60 who received an inactivated influenza vaccine.

The chain is built from TRBV28 and TRBJ2-7; D perhaps matches TRBD2 (9 bases). CDR3 length equals 15 residues. CDR1 is MDHEN and CDR2 is SYDVKM in the germline V gene. V lost 9 bases and J lost 3, with 21 bases in between. The CDR3 protein is CASSGGRTGLYEQYF. The CDR3 coding sequence is TGTGCCAGTAGCGGGGGTCGGACAGGGCTCTACGAGCAGTACTTC.

The V gene is TRBV4-3, the J gene TRBJ2-1, with a possible D match to TRBD2 (5 bases). Between the trimmed V and J ends, which lost 0 bases and 7 bases, there was a span of 13 bases. The CDR3 runs to 15 residues. From germline, CDR1 is LGHNA and CDR2 YSLEER. DNA for the CDR3: TGCGCCAGCAGCCAAGATACGGGGTACCCAAATGAGCAGTTCTTC. Translation: CASSQDTGYPNEQFF.

The CDR3 reads CASSLAGRPPYEQYF. In nucleotides, the CDR3 is TGCGCCAGCAGCTTAGCGGGACGCCCGCCCTACGAGCAGTACTTC. V usage is TRBV5-1 and J usage is TRBJ2-7; TRBD2 agrees at 7 bases. V was pared by 2 bases and J by 2 bases, with 7 bases of the junction left unmatched. Germline V CDR1 and CDR2: SGHRS, YFSETQ. The CDR3 is 15 amino acids.

CDR3 protein: CAISTTGLDYGYTF. Written as DNA, the CDR3 is TGTGCCATCAGTACCACAGGGTTGGACTATGGCTACACCTTC. The chain links TRBV10-3 to TRBJ1-2; D is perhaps TRBD1 (6 bases). This CDR3 is 14 amino acids long. Trimming took 5 bases from V and 3 from J, leaving 13 bases between them. Germline values: CDR1 ENHRY, CDR2 SYGVKD.

Only a few counts were recorded for this clonotype. This chain links TRBV30 with TRBJ2-2; D is unresolved. V was cut by 0 bases and J by 7 bases, with 3 bases left in between. The germline CDR1 and CDR2 sequences are GTSNPN and SVGIG (reference sequence). CDR3 length: 11 amino acids. DNA of the CDR3: TGTGCCTGGAGTGTTAACGGGGAGCTGTTTTTT. Its protein is CAWSVNGELFF.

The chain couples TRBV20-1 to TRBJ2-2; maybe TRBD1 (5 bases). Trimming cost V 0 bases and J 1 base, with 15 bases left between them. The germline V gene has CDR1 DFQATT and CDR2 SNEGSKA (reference sequence). This CDR3 comprises 17 residues. In nucleotides, the CDR3 is TGCAGTGCTAGAGATCTGTCCCGGCAGGGGAACACCGGGGAGCTGTTTTTT. It specifies CSARDLSRQGNTGELFF.

This clonotype has more than one count but fewer than ten. The chain carries TRBV5-1 and TRBJ2-5; a weak D match, TRBD1 (6 bases). The CDR3 is 13 amino acids. V was shortened by 2 bases and J by 3 bases, with 8 bases between the two germline ends. Germline V gives CDR1 SGHRS, CDR2 YFSETQ. The CDR3 protein is CASSLSGEETQYF. CDR3 coding DNA: TGCGCCAGCAGCTTATCAGGGGAAGAGACCCAGTACTTC.

This clonotype was seen a few times. The chain couples TRBV13 to TRBJ2-3; 9 nucleotides align to TRBD2. In germline, CDR1 is PRHDT, CDR2 FYEKMQ (reference sequence). The CDR3 runs to 16 residues. The V and J ends lost 5 bases and 0 bases, in that order; junction bases with no gene match: 6. The CDR3 nucleotides read TGTGCCAGCAGCCTTACTAGCGGGTGGAGCACAGATACGCAGTATTTT. This codes for CASSLTSGWSTDTQYF.

This chain connects TRBV9 to TRBJ2-6; 10 bases line up with TRBD1. Germline V gene sequence: CDR1 SGDLS, CDR2 YYNGEE. J was trimmed by 4 bases and V by 4 bases; bases with no gene match: 11. This CDR3 is 18 amino acids long. This CDR3 reads CASSPRGTGEAGANVLTF. The CDR3 DNA is TGTGCCAGCAGCCCCAGAGGGACAGGGGAGGCAGGGGCCAACGTCCTGACTTTC.

The chain couples TRBV4-1 to TRBJ2-6; D unclear. Germline CDR1 reads MGHRA; CDR2 reads YSYEKL. The CDR3 is made up of 15 amino acids. Trimming took 2 bases from V and 0 from J, leaving 5 bases between them. CDR3 in DNA: TGCGCCAGCAGCCAATTTAGCTCTGGGGCCAACGTCCTGACTTTC. Translating gives CASSQFSSGANVLTF.

This clonotype showed up just a few times. This chain uses TRBV27 with TRBJ2-1; TRBD1 might be the D (6 bases). The CDR3 has 17 residues. Germline CDR1 is MNHEY and CDR2 is SMNVEV (reference sequence). V lost 7 bases and J 4 bases, leaving 23 bases between the germline ends. CDR3 protein: CASTKQGHGEEYNEQFF. DNA for the CDR3: TGTGCCAGCACCAAACAGGGCCACGGTGAAGAATACAATGAGCAGTTCTTC.

The rearrangement joins TRBV12-3 or TRBV12-4 to TRBJ2-2; D possibly uses TRBD1 or TRBD2 (5 bases each). The V gene lost 3 bases and the J gene lost 7 bases, with 12 bases spanning the gap. The length of the CDR3 is 14 residues. DNA of the CDR3: TGTGCCAGCAGTTTTGCAGGGAGAGGCGGGGAGCTGTTTTTT. Its protein is CASSFAGRGGELFF.